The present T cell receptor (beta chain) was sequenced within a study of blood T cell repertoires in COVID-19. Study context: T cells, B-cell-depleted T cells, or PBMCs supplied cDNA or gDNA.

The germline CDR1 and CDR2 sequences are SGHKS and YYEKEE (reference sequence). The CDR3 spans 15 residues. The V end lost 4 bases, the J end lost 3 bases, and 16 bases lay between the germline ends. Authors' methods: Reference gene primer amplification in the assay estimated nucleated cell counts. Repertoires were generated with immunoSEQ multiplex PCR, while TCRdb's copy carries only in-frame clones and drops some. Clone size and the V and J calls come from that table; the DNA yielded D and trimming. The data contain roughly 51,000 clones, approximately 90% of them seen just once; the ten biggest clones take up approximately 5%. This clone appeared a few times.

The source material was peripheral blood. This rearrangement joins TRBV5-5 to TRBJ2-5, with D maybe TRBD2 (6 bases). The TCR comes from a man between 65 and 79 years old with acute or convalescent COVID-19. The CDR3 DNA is TGTGCCAGCAGCCCGGGACTCGACTACGAAGAGACCCAGTACTTC. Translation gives CASSPGLDYEETQYF.